This T cell receptor beta chain was identified in a study of siplizumab effects on memory and regulatory T cells. V lost 7 bases to trimming and J lost 8 bases, with 11 bases between them. Looked up from germline, CDR1 is SNHLY and CDR2 is FYNNEI. CDR3 length equals 12 residues. The protocol was immunoSEQ multiplex PCR, while the TCRdb copy is restricted to in-frame clones and leaves out a portion. The sample has about 100,000 clones; 75% to 95% are singletons. This TCR came from a human donor in good health. Some clones in this sample may be carry-over from other donors' samples. The rearrangement uses TRBV2 and TRBJ1-4; D gene unclear. Source material: CD4+ T cells sorted from blood. The CDR3 nucleotides read TGTGCCAGCAATAGACTGGGGGAAAAACTGTTTTTT. It is translated as CASNRLGEKLFF.